This is a list of T cell receptor beta chains from one sample in a study of spatial heterogeneity in lung cancer. TCRdb recomputed calls from the 5' RACE reads with MiXCR, one row per CDR3 protein. This table holds around 95,000 distinct CDR3 sequences, 3.5% to 5% found once. The source was lung tumor tissue, collected at surgery. Receptor source: a male donor with early-stage non-small cell lung cancer. Each CDR3 is given with its conserved first and last residue. D genes are given only for firm matches.

CDR3 protein: CASSLDAEVAYEQYF; J gene: TRBJ2-7; D gene: NA; V gene: TRBV2
CDR3 protein: CATKPVGAGGEHEQYF; J gene: TRBJ2-7; D gene: TRBD2; V gene: TRBV2
CDR3 protein: CSASGGGDEKLFF; J gene: TRBJ1-4; D gene: NA; V gene: TRBV20-1
CDR3 protein: CASSQDPGFETQYF; J gene: TRBJ2-5; D gene: NA; V gene: TRBV3-1
CDR3 protein: CASSPQGARRYTF; J gene: TRBJ1-2; D gene: TRBD1; V gene: TRBV27
CDR3 protein: CASSQRRDRSQRVFPLHF; J gene: TRBJ1-6; D gene: TRBD1; V gene: TRBV4-1
CDR3 protein: CSARVSSSGNTIYF; J gene: TRBJ1-3; D gene: NA; V gene: TRBV20-1
CDR3 protein: CASSWDRAQGETQYF; J gene: TRBJ2-5; D gene: TRBD1; V gene: TRBV5-4
CDR3 protein: CASSLPGDTQYF; J gene: TRBJ2-3; D gene: NA; V gene: TRBV11-2
CDR3 protein: CASSLGPGGPYEQYF; J gene: TRBJ2-7; D gene: TRBD1; V gene: TRBV5-4
CDR3 protein: CASSLGTDDSPLHF; J gene: TRBJ1-6; D gene: TRBD1; V gene: TRBV4-1
CDR3 protein: CASSPSRDREAEAFF; J gene: TRBJ1-1; D gene: TRBD1; V gene: TRBV18
CDR3 protein: CASRWTGKGENSPLHF; J gene: TRBJ1-6; D gene: TRBD1; V gene: TRBV12-3/TRBV12-4